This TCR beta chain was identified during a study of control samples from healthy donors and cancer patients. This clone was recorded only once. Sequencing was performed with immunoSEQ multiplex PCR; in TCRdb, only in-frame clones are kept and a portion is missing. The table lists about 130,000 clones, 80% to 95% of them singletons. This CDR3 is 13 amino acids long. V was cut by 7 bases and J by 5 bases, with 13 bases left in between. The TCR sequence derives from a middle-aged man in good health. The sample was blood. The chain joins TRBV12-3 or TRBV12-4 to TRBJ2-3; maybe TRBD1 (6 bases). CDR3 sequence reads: CASTQGIIDTQYF. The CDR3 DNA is TGTGCCAGCACGCAGGGGATTATAGATACGCAGTATTTT.